The clone carrying this T cell receptor (beta chain) was observed a single time. The data stem from a study of blood T cell repertoires in COVID-19. CDR1 and CDR2 from the germline V gene are KGHSH and LQKENI. The CDR3 consists of 18 residues. The V gene lost 2 bases and the J gene lost 7 bases, with 23 bases spanning the gap. Here immunoSEQ multiplex PCR was the method, and the copy in TCRdb shows in-frame clones only, minus some. The table shows 65,000 to 90,000 clones, with under 85% occurring only once. Sequences were obtained from peripheral blood. This clonotype was sampled from a woman at least 80 years old with acute or convalescent COVID-19. This rearrangement joins TRBV18 to TRBJ1-4; the D gene is possibly TRBD1 (6 bases). This chain's CDR3 is CASSPALVQGVGGEKLFF. Written as DNA, the CDR3 is TGTGCCAGCTCACCAGCGCTCGTACAGGGAGTAGGAGGTGAAAAACTGTTTTTT. Full variable domain (missing parts from reference TRBV18 and TRBJ1-4): NAGVMQNPRHLVRRRGQEARLRCSPMKGHSHVYWYRQLPEEGLKFMVYLQKENIIDESGMPKERFSAEFPKEGPSILRIQQVVRGDSAAYFCASSPALVQGVGGEKLFFGSGTQLSVL.